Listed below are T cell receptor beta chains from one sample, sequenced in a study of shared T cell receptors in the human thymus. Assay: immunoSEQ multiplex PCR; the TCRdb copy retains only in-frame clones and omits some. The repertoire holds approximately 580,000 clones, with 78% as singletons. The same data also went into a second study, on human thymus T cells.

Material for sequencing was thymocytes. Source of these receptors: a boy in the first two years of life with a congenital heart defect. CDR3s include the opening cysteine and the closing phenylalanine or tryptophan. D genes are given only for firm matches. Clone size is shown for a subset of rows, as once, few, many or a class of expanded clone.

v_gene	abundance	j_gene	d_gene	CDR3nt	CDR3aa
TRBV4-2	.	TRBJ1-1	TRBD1	TGTGCCAGCAGCCAACCTGGACAGGGGGGTCAAAACACTGAAGCTTTCTTT	CASSQPGQGGQNTEAFF
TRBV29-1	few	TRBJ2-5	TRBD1	TGCAGCGCAGGGACAGGGGGGGAGACCCAGTACTTC	CSAGTGGETQYF
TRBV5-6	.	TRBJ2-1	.	TGTGCCAGCAGCTTAAGTACAGGGAGCTCCTACAATGAGCAGTTCTTC	CASSLSTGSSYNEQFF
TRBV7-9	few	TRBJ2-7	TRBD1	TGTGCCAGCAGCTTAGCCCTCGGGGACAGGGGGCTCTACGAGCAGTACTTC	CASSLALGDRGLYEQYF
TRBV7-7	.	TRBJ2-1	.	TGTGCCAGCAGCCACACCCTTCTAGCGGAGCAGTTCTTC	CASSHTLLAEQFF
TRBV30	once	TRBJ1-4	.	TGTGCCTGGAGAGGATCCAGGAATGAAAAACTGTTTTTT	CAWRGSRNEKLFF
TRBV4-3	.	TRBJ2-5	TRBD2	TGCGCCAGCAGCCAAGAGGGGCGGGAGGGCACCCCTAAAGAGACCCAGTACTTC	CASSQEGREGTPKETQYF
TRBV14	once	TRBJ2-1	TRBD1	TGTGCCAGCAGCCGCGGACAGGGGGCTGGGAATGAGCAGTTCTTC	CASSRGQGAGNEQFF
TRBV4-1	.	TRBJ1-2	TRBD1	TGCGCCAGCAGCCAAGATCTGGTGACAGGGAGAGGCTACACCTTC	CASSQDLVTGRGYTF
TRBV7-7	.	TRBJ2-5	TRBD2	TGTGCCAGCAGCCCCCTGAGCGGGAGGGCCCGGGGACAAGAGACCCAGTACTTC	CASSPLSGRARGQETQYF
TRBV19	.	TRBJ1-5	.	TGTGCCAGTAGTATCCCTCAGAGGGAGAATCAGCCCCAGCATTTT	CASSIPQRENQPQHF
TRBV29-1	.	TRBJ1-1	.	TGCAGCGTCCTCCTGAACACTGAAGCTTTCTTT	CSVLLNTEAFF
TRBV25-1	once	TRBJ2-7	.	TGTGCCAGCCCCCTATCAAGCGAGCAGTACTTC	CASPLSSEQYF
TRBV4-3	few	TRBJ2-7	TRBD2	TGCGCCAGCAGCCAAGCGGAAGCGGGGTACGAGCAGTACTTC	CASSQAEAGYEQYF
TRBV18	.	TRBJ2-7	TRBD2	TGTGCCAGCTCACCGCCGACTAGCGGGAGGGAAGGAGAGCAGTACTTC	CASSPPTSGREGEQYF
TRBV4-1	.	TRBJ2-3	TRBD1	TGCGCCAGCAGTCTGGTTCCGACAGGGCAAGACACAGATACGCAGTATTTT	CASSLVPTGQDTDTQYF
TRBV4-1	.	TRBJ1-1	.	TGCGCCAGCAGCCAAGAAGTTACGACAGAGAGCAACACTGAAGCTTTCTTT	CASSQEVTTESNTEAFF
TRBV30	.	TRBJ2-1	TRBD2	TGTGCCTGGAGTAGATGCAGCGGGAGTACCGATGAGCAGTTCTTC	CAWSRCSGSTDEQFF
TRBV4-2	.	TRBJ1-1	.	TGTGCCAGCAGCCAACTCTACAGAGTGAACACTGAAGCTTTCTTT	CASSQLYRVNTEAFF
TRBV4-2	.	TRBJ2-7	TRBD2	TGTGCCAGCAGCCAAGACTCTGGACTAGCGGGAGGGGAGCAGTACTTC	CASSQDSGLAGGEQYF
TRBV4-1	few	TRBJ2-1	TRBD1	TGCGCCAGCAGCCCCTCTGGACAGGGCGACTCCTACAATGAGCAGTTCTTC	CASSPSGQGDSYNEQFF
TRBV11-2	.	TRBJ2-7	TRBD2	TGTGCCAGCAGCTCGGAAACCCATCTACCGGGACTAGCGGGCGAGCAGTACTTC	CASSSETHLPGLAGEQYF
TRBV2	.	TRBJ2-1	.	TGTGCCAGCAGTCCAACTGAGAGCTCCTACAATGAGCAGTTCTTC	CASSPTESSYNEQFF
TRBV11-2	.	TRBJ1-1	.	TGTGCCAGCAGCCAGAGGGTGGCAGGACCTGAAGCTTTCTTT	CASSQRVAGPEAFF
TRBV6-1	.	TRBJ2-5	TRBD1	TGTGCCAGCAGTGAAGCTCACAGGGCCTACAGGGGGACCCTCGCCCCAGGCCAAGAGACCCAGTACTTC	CASSEAHRAYRGTLAPGQETQYF
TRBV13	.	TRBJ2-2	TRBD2	TGTGCCAGCAGCTTAGGCCTTCGACTAGCGGGACCTCTGAACACCGGGGAGCTGTTTTTT	CASSLGLRLAGPLNTGELFF
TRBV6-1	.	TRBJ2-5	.	TGTGCCAGCAGTGAAGGGGGCAGGGGAGAGACCCAGTACTTC	CASSEGGRGETQYF
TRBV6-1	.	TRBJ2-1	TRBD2	TGTGCCAGCAGTGAAAGAGAGCCCTGGAGGTCCGGGGGGTCTTACAATGAGCAGTTCTTC	CASSEREPWRSGGSYNEQFF
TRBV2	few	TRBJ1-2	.	TGTGCCAGCAGTGAAGCACTCCCGAATTCTACAGGGTGCCCCAACTATGGCTACACCTTC	CASSEALPNSTGCPNYGYTF
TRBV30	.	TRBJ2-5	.	TGTGCCTGGAGTCTACTGAGGGACTTACAAGAGACCCAGTACTTC	CAWSLLRDLQETQYF
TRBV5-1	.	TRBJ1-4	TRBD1	TGCGCCAGCAGCCTCCCCCAGGGGGCAACTAATGAAAAACTGTTTTTT	CASSLPQGATNEKLFF
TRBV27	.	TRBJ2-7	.	TGTGCCAGCAACCTTCCGGGGACTCACTACGAGCAGTACTTC	CASNLPGTHYEQYF
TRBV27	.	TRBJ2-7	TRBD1	TGTGCCAGCAGCAGAACAGGGGGAAGGTTCTACGAGCAGTACTTC	CASSRTGGRFYEQYF
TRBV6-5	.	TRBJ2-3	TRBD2	TGTGCCAGCAGTGGGACTAGCGGAGATACGCAGTATTTT	CASSGTSGDTQYF
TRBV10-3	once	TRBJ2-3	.	TGTGCCATCGGGAGGCGGGATACGCAGTATTTT	CAIGRRDTQYF
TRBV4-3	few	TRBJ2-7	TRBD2	TGCGCCAGCAGCCAGGACTCTAGCGGCTACGAGCAGTACTTC	CASSQDSSGYEQYF
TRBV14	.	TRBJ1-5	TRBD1	TGTGCCAGCCCCCCCTCGGGCCTTGTTCGGGACAGGGAAAACAACAATCAGCCCCAGCATTTT	CASPPSGLVRDRENNNQPQHF
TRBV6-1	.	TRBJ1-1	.	TGTGCCAGCATGAGGGAGAACACTGAAGCTTTCTTT	CASMRENTEAFF
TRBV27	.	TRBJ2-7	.	TGTGCCAGCAGTTTCCGGGACTCCTACGAGCAGTACTTC	CASSFRDSYEQYF